The present T cell receptor (beta chain) was sequenced within a study of regulatory T cells in long-lasting Graves disease. Study outcomes and limitations: Study was limited to peripheral blood, excluding thyroid tissue.

Time point here: newly diagnosed GD, antithyroid drugs for less than 3 months. From PBMCs, RNA was extracted and then used to make the TCR library. Germline CDR1 and CDR2: SGHDN and FVKESK. The CDR3 has 18 residues. V lost 1 base to trimming and J lost 0 bases, with 15 bases between them. Of note for this clonotype: Antigen specificity is unknown.

Construction of TCR beta libraries relied on iRepertoire HTBI primers and on Arm-PCR targeting CDR3 regions. TCRdb processed the multiplex PCR reads anew with MiXCR; each CDR3 protein has one entry. The sample lists 500,000 or so distinct CDR3 sequences; about 16% were seen once. The data also belong to a second study, concerning T cells in Graves' hyperthyroidism and ophthalmopathy. From that paper: The study enrolled patients aged 18 to 65 with newly diagnosed hyperthyroidism of under 2 months' duration. The HTBI primer set drove a first-round RT-PCR of the TCR CDR3.

The specimen comprised peripheral blood mononuclear cells (PBMCs), sampled at new diagnosis, from a patient treated with antithyroid drugs. This clonotype was obtained from a woman aged 35-65 years with Graves disease. V and J are TRBV14 and TRBJ2-2, with no clear D. The CDR3 loop reads CASSQGGPVQSNTGELFF. CDR3 nucleotide sequence: TGTGCCAGCAGCCAAGGTGGCCCGGTACAGTCGAACACCGGGGAGCTGTTTTTT. Based on the CDR3 plus reference TRBV14 and TRBJ2-2, the full variable domain is EAGVTQFPSHSVIEKGQTVTLRCDPISGHDNLYWYRRVMGKEIKFLLHFVKESKQDESGMPNNRFLAERTGGTYSTLKVQPAELEDSGVYFCASSQGGPVQSNTGELFFGEGSRLTVL.